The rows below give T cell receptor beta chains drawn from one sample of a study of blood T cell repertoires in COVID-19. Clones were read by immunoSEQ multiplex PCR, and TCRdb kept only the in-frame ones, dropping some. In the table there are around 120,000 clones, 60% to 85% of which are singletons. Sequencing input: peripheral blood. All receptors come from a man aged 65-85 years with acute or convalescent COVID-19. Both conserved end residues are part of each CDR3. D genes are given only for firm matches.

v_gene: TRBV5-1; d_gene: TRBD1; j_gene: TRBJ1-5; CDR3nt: TGCGCCAGCAGACCCGACAGGGGAAATCAGCCCCAGCATTTT; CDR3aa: CASRPDRGNQPQHF
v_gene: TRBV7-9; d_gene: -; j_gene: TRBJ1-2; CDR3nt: TGTGCCAGCAGCTTAGAAGTAGCCCTAAGGGGCTACACCTTC; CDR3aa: CASSLEVALRGYTF
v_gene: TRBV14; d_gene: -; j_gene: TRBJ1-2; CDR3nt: TGTGCCAGCAGCCAAGACGCGTTTGCTAACTATGGCTACACCTTC; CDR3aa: CASSQDAFANYGYTF
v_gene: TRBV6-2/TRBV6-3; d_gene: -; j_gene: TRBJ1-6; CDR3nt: TGTGCCAGCAGTTCCTACAGGGACTCACCCCTCCACTTT; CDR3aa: CASSSYRDSPLHF
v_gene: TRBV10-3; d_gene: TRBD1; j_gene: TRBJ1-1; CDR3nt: TGTGCCATCAGTGAGACAGGGGTGGACACTGAAGCTTTCTTT; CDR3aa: CAISETGVDTEAFF
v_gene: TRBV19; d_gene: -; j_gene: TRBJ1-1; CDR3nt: TGTGCCAGTACCGAGGGCTTTCGGACTGAAGCTTTCTTT; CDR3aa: CASTEGFRTEAFF
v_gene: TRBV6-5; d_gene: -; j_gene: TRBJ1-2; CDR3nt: TGTGCCAGCAGTCGCGGAAGTACTGGTTTTGGCTACACCTTC; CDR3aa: CASSRGSTGFGYTF
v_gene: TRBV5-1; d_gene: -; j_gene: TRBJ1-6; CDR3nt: TGCGCCAGCAGCTTGGGCATTACTCGACAGGAGAAATCACCCCTCCACTTT; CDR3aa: CASSLGITRQEKSPLHF
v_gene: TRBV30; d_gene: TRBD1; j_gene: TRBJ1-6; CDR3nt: TGTGCCTGGAGTGTTGGAGACAGGGCTCTCTCACCCCTCCACTTT; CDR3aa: CAWSVGDRALSPLHF
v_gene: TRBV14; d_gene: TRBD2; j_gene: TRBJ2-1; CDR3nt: TGTGCCAGCAACATAGCGGGGGGGCCTCTTGAGCAGTTCTTC; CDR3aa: CASNIAGGPLEQFF
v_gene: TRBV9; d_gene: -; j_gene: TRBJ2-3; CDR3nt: TGTGCCAGCAGCGTAGTAGGGGTTAGCACAGATACGCAGTATTTT; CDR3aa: CASSVVGVSTDTQYF
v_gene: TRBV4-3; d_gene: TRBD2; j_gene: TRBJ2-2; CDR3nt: TGCGCCAGCAGCCCCCCCGGACTAGCGGGGGGGCGTGCCACCGGGGAGCTGTTTTTT; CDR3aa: CASSPPGLAGGRATGELFF
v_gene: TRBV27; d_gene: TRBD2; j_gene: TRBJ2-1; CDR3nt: TGTGCCAGCAGTTCTTCCACGACTAGCGGCGGGGCCGGGAGCAATGAGCAGTTCTTC; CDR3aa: CASSSSTTSGGAGSNEQFF
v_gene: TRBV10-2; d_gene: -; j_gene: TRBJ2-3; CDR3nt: TGCGCCAGCAGTGAGGTAGCGATCAACACAGATACGCAGTATTTT; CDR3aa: CASSEVAINTDTQYF
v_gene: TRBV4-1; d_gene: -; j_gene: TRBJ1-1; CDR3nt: TGCGCCAGCAGCCAAGTCCCGAATACCGGGACAAAGAACACTGAAGCTTTCTTT; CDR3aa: CASSQVPNTGTKNTEAFF
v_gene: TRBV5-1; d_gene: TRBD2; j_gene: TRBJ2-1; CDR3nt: TGCGCCAGCAGCTTTGCAGCGGGGGAGTCCTACAATGAGCAGTTCTTC; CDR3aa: CASSFAAGESYNEQFF